This T cell receptor (beta chain) was sequenced for a study of blood T cell repertoires in COVID-19. Across the whole study: Samples taken during acute and convalescent COVID-19 were collected in the United States, Italy and Spain. T cells, B-cell-depleted T cells, or PBMCs provided the cDNA or gDNA that served as material.

Per the original methods: Reference gene primer amplification gave estimated nucleated cell counts. Data came from immunoSEQ multiplex PCR; TCRdb stores just in-frame clones and leaves some out. V and J calls and clone size are those listed in that table; D and trimming were worked out from the DNA. The sample holds about 280,000 clones, 88% seen once. The CDR3 is 16 amino acids. V dropped 0 bases and J dropped 7; count of bases not matched to a gene: 8. Germline V gene sequence: CDR1 MGHRA, CDR2 YSYEKL. V is TRBV4-1 and J is TRBJ2-5, with 10 bases aligning to TRBD1. Sequencing input: peripheral blood. The clonotype comes from a man aged 18 to 30 with active or convalescent COVID-19. The CDR3 loop is CASSQEDRGRIGTQYF. In nucleotides, the CDR3 is TGCGCCAGCAGCCAAGAAGACAGGGGGCGCATCGGGACCCAGTACTTC.